Here is one T cell receptor beta chain with its context. These data originate in a study of T cell responses to AZD1222 COVID-19 vaccine. TCRdb's copy holds only in-frame clones and misses some; the assay was immunoSEQ multiplex PCR. The sample includes 150,000 or so clones, 75% to 95% of them seen just once. The material was peripheral blood, obtained on day 0 of MenACWY control vaccination. The source is an adult in good health.

This CDR3 is CASSPGQGGYGYTF. As DNA, the CDR3 is TGCGCCAGCAGCCCCGGACAGGGTGGCTATGGCTACACCTTC. The chain links TRBV4-1 to TRBJ1-2; 8 bases align to TRBD1. The CDR3 covers 14 residues. Unmatched junction bases numbered 5, after V lost 4 bases and J lost 4 bases. Germline CDR1 and CDR2: MGHRA and YSYEKL.